The rows below give T cell receptor beta chains drawn from one sample of a study of cytomegalovirus exposure and HLA in healthy donors. The data were produced by immunoSEQ multiplex PCR, yet TCRdb's version contains in-frame clones alone and is incomplete. The sample lists 200,000 to 250,000 clones, approximately 88% occurring once. Material for sequencing was PBMCs. These receptors originate from a boy aged 2-9 years in good health and CMV-seronegative. Each CDR3 is given with its conserved first and last residue. D genes are given only for firm matches. Clone size is stated in some rows and not others, as once, few, many or a class when expanded.

clone size: few; J gene: TRBJ1-1; D gene: TRBD1; CDR3 length: 14; V gene: TRBV5-1; CDR3 protein: CASSAGTGSYEAFF; CDR3 DNA: TGCGCCAGCAGCGCCGGGACAGGTAGCTATGAAGCTTTCTTT
clone size: once; J gene: TRBJ2-1; D gene: NA; CDR3 length: 15; V gene: TRBV7-2; CDR3 protein: CASSFIPPQANEQFF; CDR3 DNA: TGTGCCAGCAGCTTCATCCCCCCACAGGCCAATGAGCAGTTCTTC
clone size: NA; J gene: TRBJ2-5; D gene: TRBD2; CDR3 length: 15; V gene: TRBV5-1; CDR3 protein: CASSAGGPVPETQYF; CDR3 DNA: TGCGCCAGCTCTGCGGGAGGGCCAGTTCCCGAGACCCAGTACTTC
clone size: few; J gene: TRBJ2-7; D gene: NA; CDR3 length: 12; V gene: TRBV7-8; CDR3 protein: CASSSLIYEQYF; CDR3 DNA: TGTGCCAGCAGCTCCCTAATCTACGAGCAGTACTTC
clone size: NA; J gene: TRBJ2-7; D gene: TRBD2; CDR3 length: 14; V gene: TRBV29-1; CDR3 protein: CSVEEGLAASEQYF; CDR3 DNA: TGCAGCGTTGAAGAGGGACTAGCGGCGAGCGAGCAGTACTTC
clone size: NA; J gene: TRBJ2-1; D gene: TRBD1; CDR3 length: 15; V gene: TRBV5-1; CDR3 protein: CASSWGGQGGNEQFF; CDR3 DNA: TGCGCCAGCAGCTGGGGGGGACAGGGGGGTAATGAGCAGTTCTTC
clone size: once; J gene: TRBJ2-7; D gene: TRBD1; CDR3 length: 17; V gene: TRBV4-1; CDR3 protein: CASSRRRGTGDSYEQYF; CDR3 DNA: TGCGCCAGCAGCCGCCGAAGGGGGACAGGGGACTCCTACGAGCAGTACTTC
clone size: NA; J gene: TRBJ2-7; D gene: NA; CDR3 length: 13; V gene: TRBV7-9; CDR3 protein: CASSLPGVYEQYF; CDR3 DNA: TGTGCCAGCAGCTTACCAGGGGTCTACGAGCAGTACTTC
clone size: NA; J gene: TRBJ2-7; D gene: TRBD2; CDR3 length: 15; V gene: TRBV5-4; CDR3 protein: CASSLPSGRTYEQYF; CDR3 DNA: TGTGCCAGCAGCTTGCCTAGCGGTCGAACCTACGAGCAGTACTTC
clone size: NA; J gene: TRBJ2-3; D gene: NA; CDR3 length: 14; V gene: TRBV19; CDR3 protein: CAISNPGLTDTQYF; CDR3 DNA: TGTGCCATCTCTAACCCGGGACTCACAGATACGCAGTATTTT
clone size: NA; J gene: TRBJ2-1; D gene: TRBD1; CDR3 length: 12; V gene: TRBV6-1; CDR3 protein: CASSAQGTEQFF; CDR3 DNA: TGTGCCAGCAGTGCACAGGGGACTGAGCAGTTCTTC
clone size: few; J gene: TRBJ2-5; D gene: TRBD2; CDR3 length: 16; V gene: TRBV4-1; CDR3 protein: CASSLSPSSGQETQYF; CDR3 DNA: TGCGCCAGCAGCCTTTCCCCCTCTAGCGGCCAAGAGACCCAGTACTTC
clone size: NA; J gene: TRBJ2-5; D gene: NA; CDR3 length: 11; V gene: TRBV10-1; CDR3 protein: CASSWAETQYF; CDR3 DNA: TGCGCCAGCAGCTGGGCGGAGACCCAGTACTTC
clone size: once; J gene: TRBJ2-5; D gene: TRBD1; CDR3 length: 14; V gene: TRBV2; CDR3 protein: CASSEHQGALSQYF; CDR3 DNA: TGTGCCAGCAGTGAACACCAGGGGGCTCTATCCCAGTACTTC
clone size: NA; J gene: TRBJ1-5; D gene: TRBD1; CDR3 length: 15; V gene: TRBV2; CDR3 protein: CASRSWTGPNQPQHF; CDR3 DNA: TGTGCCAGCAGGAGTTGGACAGGACCTAATCAGCCCCAGCATTTT
clone size: NA; J gene: TRBJ2-3; D gene: NA; CDR3 length: 16; V gene: TRBV5-6; CDR3 protein: CASSLAAGTRTDTQYF; CDR3 DNA: TGTGCCAGCAGCTTGGCGGCGGGAACCCGCACAGATACGCAGTATTTT
clone size: NA; J gene: TRBJ1-4; D gene: TRBD1; CDR3 length: 15; V gene: TRBV7-9; CDR3 protein: CASSFPGQRNEKLFF; CDR3 DNA: TGTGCCAGCAGCTTTCCGGGACAGCGTAATGAAAAACTGTTTTTT
clone size: NA; J gene: TRBJ1-1; D gene: TRBD1; CDR3 length: 12; V gene: TRBV29-1; CDR3 protein: CSVATGIAEAFF; CDR3 DNA: TGCAGCGTTGCGACAGGGATAGCTGAAGCTTTCTTT
clone size: once; J gene: TRBJ2-7; D gene: NA; CDR3 length: 16; V gene: TRBV13; CDR3 protein: CASSLASGLSSYEQYF; CDR3 DNA: TGTGCCAGCAGCTTAGCTTCCGGACTGAGCTCCTACGAGCAGTACTTC
clone size: NA; J gene: TRBJ2-5; D gene: TRBD2; CDR3 length: 15; V gene: TRBV9; CDR3 protein: CASSVGLALQETQYF; CDR3 DNA: TGTGCCAGCAGCGTAGGACTAGCTCTCCAAGAGACCCAGTACTTC
clone size: NA; J gene: TRBJ2-7; D gene: NA; CDR3 length: 12; V gene: TRBV5-1; CDR3 protein: CASSLGGPEQYF; CDR3 DNA: TGCGCCAGCAGCTTGGGAGGGCCCGAGCAGTACTTC
clone size: NA; J gene: TRBJ1-1; D gene: NA; CDR3 length: 15; V gene: TRBV2; CDR3 protein: CASSEGGQGNTEAFF; CDR3 DNA: TGTGCCAGCAGTGAAGGGGGGCAGGGGAACACTGAAGCTTTCTTT
clone size: NA; J gene: TRBJ2-7; D gene: TRBD1; CDR3 length: 15; V gene: TRBV11-2; CDR3 protein: CASRSIGDRGYEQYF; CDR3 DNA: TGTGCCAGCAGGTCCATTGGGGACAGGGGGTACGAGCAGTACTTC
clone size: NA; J gene: TRBJ1-2; D gene: TRBD1; CDR3 length: 15; V gene: TRBV2; CDR3 protein: CASSAQRGQGHGYTF; CDR3 DNA: TGTGCCAGCAGTGCTCAGAGGGGGCAGGGCCATGGCTACACCTTC
clone size: NA; J gene: TRBJ2-7; D gene: TRBD2; CDR3 length: 15; V gene: TRBV9; CDR3 protein: CASSVASGSNYEQYF; CDR3 DNA: TGTGCCAGCAGCGTAGCTAGCGGGAGTAACTACGAGCAGTACTTC
clone size: NA; J gene: TRBJ2-2; D gene: TRBD2; CDR3 length: 18; V gene: TRBV19; CDR3 protein: CASSIWTSGILYTGELFF; CDR3 DNA: TGTGCCAGTAGTATTTGGACTAGCGGGATTCTTTACACCGGGGAGCTGTTTTTT
clone size: NA; J gene: TRBJ1-4; D gene: NA; CDR3 length: 16; V gene: TRBV25-1; CDR3 protein: CASSEPQAVGSEKLFF; CDR3 DNA: TGTGCCAGCAGTGAACCTCAAGCGGTGGGTAGTGAAAAACTGTTTTTT
clone size: NA; J gene: TRBJ2-7; D gene: TRBD2; CDR3 length: 14; V gene: TRBV10-3; CDR3 protein: CAMSGRAGTYEQYF; CDR3 DNA: TGTGCCATGAGTGGAAGAGCGGGGACCTACGAGCAGTACTTC
clone size: once; J gene: TRBJ1-5; D gene: NA; CDR3 length: 13; V gene: TRBV6-1; CDR3 protein: CASSGRSNQPQHF; CDR3 DNA: TGTGCCAGCAGTGGGCGGAGCAATCAGCCCCAGCATTTT
clone size: few; J gene: TRBJ2-4; D gene: TRBD1; CDR3 length: 13; V gene: TRBV9; CDR3 protein: CASSVDEGTAQYF; CDR3 DNA: TGTGCCAGCAGCGTAGATGAAGGGACAGCTCAGTACTTC
clone size: NA; J gene: TRBJ2-7; D gene: TRBD1; CDR3 length: 14; V gene: TRBV2; CDR3 protein: CASSADRSSYEQYF; CDR3 DNA: TGTGCCAGCAGCGCGGACAGGAGCTCCTACGAGCAGTACTTC
clone size: NA; J gene: TRBJ2-6; D gene: TRBD2; CDR3 length: 16; V gene: TRBV15; CDR3 protein: CATSSQAGSGANVLTF; CDR3 DNA: TGTGCCACCAGCTCCCAAGCGGGGTCTGGGGCCAACGTCCTGACTTTC